Following are 32 T cell receptor beta chains from one sample sequenced in a study of shared T cell receptors in the human thymus. The data were produced by immunoSEQ multiplex PCR, yet TCRdb's version contains in-frame clones alone and is incomplete. The sample has 720,000 or so clones; 80% to 90% are singletons. This same sample was also part of a study on human thymus T cells.

Sequences were obtained from thymocytes. These receptors were collected from a girl in the first two years of life with a congenital heart defect.

This sequence joins TRBV27 and TRBJ2-1; D is ambiguous. The CDR3 runs to 16 residues. Germline V gives CDR1 MNHEY, CDR2 SMNVEV (reference sequence). V was clipped by 3 bases and J by 2 bases, with 14 bases between them. The CDR3 DNA is TGTGCCAGCAGTTTGAGGTGGCTAGGCACCTACAATGAGCAGTTCTTC. Its protein product is CASSLRWLGTYNEQFF.

This chain links TRBV30 with TRBJ1-2, with 7 bases fitting TRBD1. The CDR3 covers 16 residues. CDR1 GTSNPN and CDR2 SVGIG come from the germline V gene (reference sequence). Trimming cost V 1 base and J 4 bases; bases outside gene matches: 12. In DNA form, the CDR3 reads TGTGCCTGGAGTGAGTGGGCCAGGGGGAGACTCTATGGCTACACCTTC. Translating it yields CAWSEWARGRLYGYTF.

The gene calls are TRBV10-3 and TRBJ1-2; a possible D gene is TRBD1 (5 bases). The ends were cut back, 0 bases at V and 5 bases at J, with 19 bases in the middle. Germline-derived CDR1 and CDR2 are ENHRY and SYGVKD. This CDR3 spans 17 amino acids. CDR3: CAISESLGRQLIYGYTF. The CDR3 DNA follows: TGTGCCATCAGTGAGTCGTTGGGGCGACAGCTGATTTATGGCTACACCTTC.

CDR3 bases: TGCAGTGTCCGGACTCATGGCTACACCTTC. It encodes CSVRTHGYTF. The V and J genes are TRBV20-1 and TRBJ1-2; D remains unclear. The CDR3 is 10 amino acids. V was shortened by 7 bases and J by 6 bases, with 9 bases between the two germline ends. The germline CDR1 and CDR2 sequences are DFQATT and SNEGSKA (reference sequence).

The chain carries TRBV6-1 and TRBJ2-7; D not certain. Trimming removed 8 bases from V and 2 bases from J, with 13 bases in between. Germline CDR1 reads MNHNS; CDR2 reads SASEGT. This CDR3 is built from 13 residues. The CDR3 region is CASETGLAYEQYF. The CDR3 DNA reads TGTGCCAGCGAGACGGGTCTGGCCTACGAGCAGTACTTC.

The chain combines TRBV5-6 with TRBJ1-3; D gene ambiguous. V was cut by 0 bases and J by 0 bases, with 10 bases left in between. CDR3 length equals 16 residues. Germline values: CDR1 SGHDT, CDR2 YYEEEE. Written as DNA, the CDR3 is TGTGCCAGCAGCTTGGCCCGACGGGACTCTGGAAACACCATATATTTT. It is translated as CASSLARRDSGNTIYF. Full variable domain (rest looked up from reference TRBV5-6 and TRBJ1-3): DAGVTQSPTHLIKTRGQQVTLRCSPKSGHDTVSWYQQALGQGPQFIFQYYEEEERQRGNFPDRFSGHQFPNYSSELNVNALLLGDSALYLCASSLARRDSGNTIYFGEGSWLTVV.

This clone was picked up one time. V usage is TRBV5-1 and J usage is TRBJ2-7; 7 nucleotides align to TRBD2. The CDR3 totals 15 residues. V shed 2 bases and J 0 bases; nucleotides not matched to a gene: 5. CDR1 SGHRS and CDR2 YFSETQ come from the germline V gene. The CDR3 loop is CASSLRGGSSYEQYF. The CDR3 nucleotides read TGCGCCAGCAGCTTACGGGGCGGGAGCTCCTACGAGCAGTACTTC.

Only one count was recorded for this clone. The CDR3 nucleotides are TGCGCCAGCAGCTTGGCCGAAGCGGGTTTAACCGGGGAGCTGTTTTTT. Amino acids: CASSLAEAGLTGELFF. The rearrangement uses TRBV5-1 and TRBJ2-2; TRBD2 is a possible D gene (6 bases). CDR1 is SGHRS and CDR2 is YFSETQ in the germline V gene. The CDR3 is 16 residues long. V was clipped by 0 bases and J by 5 bases, with 14 bases between them.

V and J are TRBV11-3 and TRBJ1-1; D may be TRBD1 (5 bases). The length of the CDR3 is 15 residues. Germline CDR1 is SGHNT and CDR2 is YENEEA. V dropped 0 bases and J dropped 11 bases, with 19 bases sitting between them. CDR3 sequence: CASSLDRRRGCSAFF. For the CDR3, the DNA is TGTGCCAGCAGCTTAGATAGGCGTAGGGGATGTTCGGCTTTCTTT.

The V gene is TRBV10-3, the J gene TRBJ2-5, with 7 bases lining up with TRBD2. The CDR3 covers 16 residues. J was trimmed by 5 bases and V by 5 bases; bases with no gene match: 14. Per the germline V gene, CDR1 is ENHRY and CDR2 is SYGVKD. Here the CDR3 DNA reads TGTGCCATCAGTTCCTCCGGAGCGGGGTCCGGGGAGACCCAGTACTTC. As protein: CAISSSGAGSGETQYF.

This clone was seen just once. J is TRBJ2-7 and V is TRBV6-1; 8 bases map to TRBD1. V lost 7 bases to trimming and J lost 5 bases; unmatched junction nucleotides: 7. Germline CDR1 and CDR2: MNHNS and SASEGT. CDR3 length equals 13 residues. The CDR3 DNA is TGTGCCAGCAATGGACTGGGACAGGACGAGCAGTACTTC. Its translation: CASNGLGQDEQYF.

The V gene is TRBV7-6, the J gene TRBJ1-4, with D possibly TRBD1 on 6 matching bases. From germline, CDR1 is SGHVS and CDR2 FNYEAQ. Trimming took 1 base from V and 8 from J, leaving 26 bases between them. CDR3 length equals 19 residues. The CDR3 sequence is CASSLGGHRSTGPGEKLFF. In DNA, the CDR3 is TGTGCCAGCAGCTTAGGCGGTCACCGTTCGACAGGCCCGGGGGAAAAACTGTTTTTT.

The J gene is TRBJ2-3, the V gene TRBV7-2; tentatively, D is TRBD2 (6 bases). Germline V CDR1 and CDR2: SGHTA, FQGNSA. Trimming shortened V by 5 bases and J by 2 bases, and 23 bases separated the two germline ends. The CDR3 consists of 18 residues. The DNA for the CDR3 is TGTGCCAGCAGCACCGAACTGGCTAGCGATAGCCACACAGATACGCAGTATTTT. This translates into CASSTELASDSHTDTQYF.

The V call is TRBV5-8, the J call TRBJ2-7; a weak D match, TRBD1 (6 bases). The germline CDR1 and CDR2 sequences are SGHTS and YDEGEE. There are 16 residues in the CDR3. Trimming took 3 bases from V and 4 from J, leaving 20 bases between them. CDR3: CASSCSPVGGRYEQYF. DNA of the CDR3: TGTGCCAGCAGCTGTTCCCCTGTAGGGGGTCGATACGAGCAGTACTTC.

V and J are TRBV5-1 and TRBJ1-3; D is undetermined. V dropped 4 bases and J dropped 4 bases, with 18 bases sitting between them. The CDR3 length is 16 residues. From germline, CDR1 is SGHRS and CDR2 YFSETQ. The CDR3 nucleotides are TGCGCCAGCAGCCCCGGGGTTAGTACCGGCGGAAACACCATATATTTT. It is translated as CASSPGVSTGGNTIYF.

The V gene is TRBV7-6, the J gene TRBJ1-6; possibly TRBD1 for D (5 bases). Germline V lookup: CDR1 SGHVS, CDR2 FNYEAQ. With 5 bases removed from V and 5 bases from J, the gap between germline ends came to 16 bases. This CDR3 has 16 amino acids. The CDR3 loop reads CASSPIPGLNNSPLHF. The DNA of the CDR3 is TGTGCCAGCAGCCCAATACCGGGACTCAATAATTCACCCCTCCACTTT.

This clone was detected only once. The CDR3 protein is CASSEIDRPYEQYF. Here the CDR3 DNA reads TGTGCCAGCAGCGAAATAGACAGGCCCTACGAGCAGTACTTC. The rearrangement uses TRBV9 and TRBJ2-7; possible D gene TRBD1, 6 bases. Per germline, CDR1 SGDLS and CDR2 YYNGEE. The CDR3 is 14 residues long. The V gene lost 3 bases and the J gene lost 2 bases, with 12 bases spanning the gap.

This chain connects TRBV5-4 to TRBJ2-1; D perhaps matches TRBD2 (6 bases). The CDR3 loop spans 16 amino acids. Trimming took off 4 bases at V and 4 bases at J, with 18 bases between the two ends. Germline-derived CDR1 and CDR2 are SGHNT and YYREEE (reference sequence). The CDR3 DNA is TGTGCCAGCAGCCACCTCCGGGACTCAGAATACAATGAGCAGTTCTTC. Translating gives CASSHLRDSEYNEQFF.

This chain uses TRBV10-3 with TRBJ1-5, with D possibly matching TRBD1 (6 bases). The CDR3 runs to 12 residues. Germline V CDR1 and CDR2: ENHRY, SYGVKD. V was clipped by 11 bases and J by 4 bases, with 12 bases between them. The CDR3 reads CAAQGENQPQHF. CDR3 bases: TGTGCCGCACAGGGTGAGAATCAGCCCCAGCATTTT.

The DNA of the CDR3 is TGTGCCAGCAGTTACTCCCCGGCAGGGCAAGTCTCACCCCTCCACTTT. Amino acids: CASSYSPAGQVSPLHF. This chain joins TRBV6-5 and TRBJ1-6, with D tentatively TRBD1 (5 bases). Germline V lookup: CDR1 MNHEY, CDR2 SVGAGI. The CDR3 is 16 residues long. The V and J ends lost 0 bases and 10 bases respectively, with 16 bases between them.

The V call is TRBV5-6, the J call TRBJ1-6, with D perhaps matching TRBD1 (5 bases). The V end lost 5 bases, the J end lost 0 bases, and 18 bases lay between the germline ends. The CDR3 sequence is 18 residues long. Germline lookup yields CDR1 SGHDT and CDR2 YYEEEE. The CDR3 reads CASSYRTRRSSYNSPLHF. In nucleotides, the CDR3 is TGTGCCAGCAGTTATAGGACAAGGCGAAGCTCCTATAATTCACCCCTCCACTTT.

This chain uses TRBV12-5 with TRBJ1-2; TRBD1 agrees at 9 bases. Trimming took 1 base from V and 4 from J; bases not matched to a gene: 10. Germline CDR1 and CDR2: LGHNT and FRNRAP. The CDR3 runs 17 residues. The CDR3: CASGLARWDREVYGYTF. The CDR3 nucleotides are TGTGCTAGTGGTTTGGCCAGATGGGACAGGGAGGTCTATGGCTACACCTTC.

V and J are TRBV2 and TRBJ2-7; 7 bases align to TRBD2. V trimming: 6 bases; J trimming: 0 bases; junction bases outside the gene matches: 11. Looked up from germline, CDR1 is SNHLY and CDR2 is FYNNEI. This CDR3 region has 16 residues. The CDR3 DNA sequence: TGTGCCAGCAGCGCACCGGGGGACTACAGCTCCTACGAGCAGTACTTC. Translation: CASSAPGDYSSYEQYF.

The V and J genes are TRBV27 and TRBJ1-2; D not certain. The V end lost 8 bases, the J end lost 6 bases, and 28 bases lay between the germline ends. Germline loops: CDR1 MNHEY, CDR2 SMNVEV (reference sequence). The CDR3 covers 17 residues. DNA of the CDR3: TGTGCCAGCCGGGAGACCCTCGATAGTACCTTTACCCATGGCTACACCTTC. It specifies CASRETLDSTFTHGYTF.

V and J are TRBV25-1 and TRBJ1-1; TRBD1 is a possible D gene (5 bases). This CDR3 has 13 amino acids. The germline V and J ends were trimmed by 6 bases and 6 bases, with 14 bases remaining between them. Germline V gene data show CDR1 as MGHDK and CDR2 as SYGVNS. CDR3 sequence: CASRARGVAEAFF. The CDR3 DNA is TGTGCCAGCAGGGCCCGGGGGGTCGCTGAAGCTTTCTTT.

V is TRBV5-1 and J is TRBJ1-1; D might be TRBD1 (6 bases). Germline V gene sequence: CDR1 SGHRS, CDR2 YFSETQ. With 2 bases removed from V and 0 bases from J, the gap between germline ends came to 8 bases. This CDR3 spans 14 amino acids. DNA for the CDR3: TGCGCCAGCAGCTTCCACAGGGTGAACACTGAAGCTTTCTTT. The encoded protein is CASSFHRVNTEAFF.

V and J are TRBV7-9 and TRBJ1-4; D not resolved. CDR1 is SEHNR and CDR2 is FQNEAQ in the germline V gene (reference sequence). The length of the CDR3 is 18 residues. V was pared by 1 base and J by 5 bases, with 20 bases between. In DNA form, the CDR3 reads TGTGCCAGCAGCTTAGGACCGAATAGAGGGAGTTTCAATGAAAAACTGTTTTTT. Its translation is CASSLGPNRGSFNEKLFF.

This sequence joins TRBV28 and TRBJ1-4; 8 bases match TRBD1. Germline values: CDR1 MDHEN, CDR2 SYDVKM. The CDR3 sequence is 18 residues long. V was clipped by 5 bases and J by 0 bases; unmatched bases: 11. The CDR3 nucleotides are TGTGCCAGCAGTCTCATTTGGACAGGGTATGCAACTAATGAAAAACTGTTTTTT. Translating gives CASSLIWTGYATNEKLFF.

CDR3 residues: CASSPAPDWRSSYEQYF. The CDR3 DNA follows: TGTGCCAGCTCACCCGCGCCTGACTGGAGAAGCTCCTACGAGCAGTACTTC. This chain links TRBV18 with TRBJ2-7, with D uncertain. The CDR3 length is 17 residues. The V and J ends lost 3 bases and 0 bases respectively, with 18 bases between them. Germline values: CDR1 KGHSH, CDR2 LQKENI.

The rearrangement joins TRBV9 to TRBJ2-3, with D tentatively TRBD2 (6 bases). Trimming removed 1 base at V and 0 bases at J, with 9 bases between. The germline V gene encodes CDR1 SGDLS and CDR2 YYNGEE. This CDR3 contains 15 residues. DNA of the CDR3: TGTGCCAGCAGCGTACGGCGGGGCAGCACAGATACGCAGTATTTT. Protein: CASSVRRGSTDTQYF. The complete variable domain, with remaining parts taken from reference TRBV9 and TRBJ2-3, reads DSGVTQTPKHLITATGQRVTLRCSPRSGDLSVYWYQQSLDQGLQFLIQYYNGEERAKGNILERFSAQQFPDLHSELNLSSLELGDSALYFCASSVRRGSTDTQYFGPGTRLTVL.

For this clone: In the same sample, other DNA sequences code for this CDR3. The chain employs TRBV5-1 and TRBJ1-1; 9 bases are shared with TRBD1. Looked up from germline, CDR1 is SGHRS and CDR2 is YFSETQ. The CDR3 extends over 15 amino acids. The V gene end was trimmed by 2 bases and the J gene end by 5 bases; junction bases not matched to a gene: 7. CDR3 coding DNA: TGCGCCAGCAGCTTAGGGGGACAGGGCGATACTGAAGCTTTCTTT. Its translation: CASSLGGQGDTEAFF.

This chain joins TRBV7-2 and TRBJ2-7, with 7 bases that match TRBD1. V lost 0 bases, J lost 9 bases, and 8 bases stayed unmatched. Germline values: CDR1 SGHTA, CDR2 FQGNSA. The CDR3 loop spans 14 amino acids. CDR3 residues: CASSLARQGVGQYF. DNA of the CDR3: TGTGCCAGCAGCTTAGCGAGACAGGGCGTCGGGCAGTACTTC.